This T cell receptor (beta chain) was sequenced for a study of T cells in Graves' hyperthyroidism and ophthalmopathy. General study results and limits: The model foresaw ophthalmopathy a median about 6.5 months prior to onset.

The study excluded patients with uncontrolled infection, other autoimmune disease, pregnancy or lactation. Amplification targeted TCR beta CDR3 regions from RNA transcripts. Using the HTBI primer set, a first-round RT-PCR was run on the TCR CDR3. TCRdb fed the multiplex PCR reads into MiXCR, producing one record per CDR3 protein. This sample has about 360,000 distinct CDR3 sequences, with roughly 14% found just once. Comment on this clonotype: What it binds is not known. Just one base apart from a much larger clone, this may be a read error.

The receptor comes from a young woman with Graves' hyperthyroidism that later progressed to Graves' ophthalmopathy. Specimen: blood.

In DNA form, the CDR3 reads TGTGCCAGCAGTTTACGGCAGGACTTCCATGGCTACACCTTC. It codes for CASSLRQDFHGYTF. The chain combines TRBV28 with TRBJ1-2; D is uncertain. The CDR3 has 14 residues. Germline CDR1 is MDHEN and CDR2 is SYDVKM. With 2 bases removed from V and 6 bases from J, the gap between germline ends came to 13 bases.